The entry below describes one TCR beta chain. Its antigen is still unknown. This sample stems from a study of shared clonotypes between healthy human individuals. Study-wide results and limits: The study sampled only blood, and tissue repertoires likely differ. Non-shared clonotypes had lower generation probabilities than clonotypes shared by all four sorted-subset donors.

Each subset's genomic DNA was shared equally among a number of immunoSEQ plates. The method was immunoSEQ multiplex PCR; TCRdb's version includes in-frame clones alone and lacks a portion of them. This sample has 2 million to 3 million clones; 80% to 95% occur once, and the top ten carry approximately 0.36%. The V gene lost 6 bases and the J gene lost 8 bases, with 15 bases spanning the gap. The CDR3 is 13 residues long. Germline assignment: CDR1 PRHDT and CDR2 FYEKMQ (reference sequence). The chain carries TRBV13 and TRBJ2-3; D possibly uses TRBD1 or TRBD2 (5 bases each). The TCR sequence derives from a man younger than 35 in good health. Some clones in this sample may be carry-over from other donors' samples. Sequenced input: naive CD4+ T cells from PBMCs. Regarding subset: CD45RA+ positively selected. CDR3 amino acids: CASRYPGAGTQYF. The CDR3 bases are TGTGCCAGCAGGTACCCCGGGGCTGGTACGCAGTATTTT. Full variable domain (outside the CDR3, taken from reference TRBV13 and TRBJ2-3): AAGVIQSPRHLIKEKRETATLKCYPIPRHDTVYWYQQGPGQDPQFLISFYEKMQSDKGSIPDRFSAQQFSDYHSELNMSSLELGDSALYFCASRYPGAGTQYFGPGTRLTVL.